This entry describes one TCR beta chain. Its target is not known. This record belongs to a study of T cells in Graves' hyperthyroidism and ophthalmopathy. RNA transcripts yielded amplified TCR beta CDR3 regions. First-round RT-PCR with HTBI primers amplified the TCR CDR3 region. TCRdb independently ran MiXCR on the multiplex PCR reads; one entry per CDR3 protein. The profile covers 600,000 to 800,000 distinct CDR3 sequences, with approximately 40% appearing a single time and more than 25% taken by the ten largest. Findings and caveats of the study: Before onset, by a median of approximately 6.8 months, the model predicted ophthalmopathy. Classification by a 13 V-J model distinguished ophthalmopathy from stable hyperthyroidism.

This sequence originates from a woman aged 40 to 50 with Graves' hyperthyroidism. The sequencing sample was made of blood.

CDR3 in amino acids: CASSEGRGEQFF. As DNA, the CDR3 is TGTGCCAGCAGTGAAGGAAGGGGTGAGCAGTTCTTC. The rearrangement uses TRBV2 and TRBJ2-1; tentatively, D is TRBD1 (5 bases). The CDR3 has 12 residues. V was clipped by 1 base and J by 9 bases, with 7 bases between them. CDR1 is SNHLY and CDR2 is FYNNEI in the germline V gene.